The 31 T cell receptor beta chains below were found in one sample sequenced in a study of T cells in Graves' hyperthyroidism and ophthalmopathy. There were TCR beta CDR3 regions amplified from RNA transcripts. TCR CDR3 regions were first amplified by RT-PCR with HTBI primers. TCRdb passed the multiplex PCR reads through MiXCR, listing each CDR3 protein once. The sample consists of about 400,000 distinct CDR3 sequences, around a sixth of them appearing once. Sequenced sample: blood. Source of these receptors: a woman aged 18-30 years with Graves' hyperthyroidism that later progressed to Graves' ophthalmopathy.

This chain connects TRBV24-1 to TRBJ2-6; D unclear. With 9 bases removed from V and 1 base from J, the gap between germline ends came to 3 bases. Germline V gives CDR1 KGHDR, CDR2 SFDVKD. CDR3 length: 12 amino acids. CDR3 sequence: CATLSGANVLTF. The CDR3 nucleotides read TGTGCCACCTTGTCTGGGGCCAACGTCCTGACTTTC.

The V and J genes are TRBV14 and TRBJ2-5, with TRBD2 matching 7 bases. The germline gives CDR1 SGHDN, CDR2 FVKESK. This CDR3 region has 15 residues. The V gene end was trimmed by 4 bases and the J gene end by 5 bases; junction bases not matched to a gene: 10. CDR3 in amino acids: CASSPISPGGETQYF. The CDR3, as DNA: TGTGCCAGCAGCCCCATTTCGCCCGGGGGGGAGACCCAGTACTTC.

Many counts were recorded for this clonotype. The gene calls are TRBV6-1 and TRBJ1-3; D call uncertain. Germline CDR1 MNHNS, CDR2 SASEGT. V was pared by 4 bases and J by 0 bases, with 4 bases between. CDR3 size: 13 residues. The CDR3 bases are TGTGCCAGCAGTGTTGACTCTGGAAACACCATATATTTT. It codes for CASSVDSGNTIYF.

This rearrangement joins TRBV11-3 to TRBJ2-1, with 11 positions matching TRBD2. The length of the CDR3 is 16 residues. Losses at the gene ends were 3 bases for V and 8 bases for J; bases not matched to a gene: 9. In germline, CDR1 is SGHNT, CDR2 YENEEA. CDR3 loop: CASSLGLAEGGDEQFF. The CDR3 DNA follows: TGTGCCAGCAGCTTGGGACTAGCGGAAGGAGGCGATGAGCAGTTCTTC.

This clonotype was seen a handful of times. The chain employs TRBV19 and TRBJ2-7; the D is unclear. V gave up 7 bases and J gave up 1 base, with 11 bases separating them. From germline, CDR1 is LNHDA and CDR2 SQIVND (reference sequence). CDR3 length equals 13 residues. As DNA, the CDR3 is TGTGCCAGTAAATCGTTCGGATCCTACGAGCAGTACTTC. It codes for CASKSFGSYEQYF. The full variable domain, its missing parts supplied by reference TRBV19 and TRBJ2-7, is DGGITQSPKYLFRKEGQNVTLSCEQNLNHDAMYWYRQDPGQGLRLIYYSQIVNDFQKGDIAEGYSVSREKKESFPLTVTSAQKNPTAFYLCASKSFGSYEQYFGPGTRLTVT.

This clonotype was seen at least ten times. The CDR3 is CSGRQGETQYF. In DNA form, the CDR3 reads TGCAGCGGAAGACAGGGAGAGACCCAGTACTTC. V is TRBV29-1 and J is TRBJ2-5; 7 bases line up with TRBD1. The CDR3 totals 11 residues. V shed 7 bases and J 4 bases; nucleotides not matched to a gene: 3. The germline gives CDR1 SQVTM, CDR2 ANQGSEA.

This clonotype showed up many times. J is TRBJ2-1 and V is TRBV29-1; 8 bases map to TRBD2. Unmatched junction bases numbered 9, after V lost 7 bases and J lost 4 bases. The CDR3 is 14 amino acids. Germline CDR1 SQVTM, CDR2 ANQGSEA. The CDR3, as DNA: TGCAGCGCAGGAGGGGGACTAGGTTACAATGAGCAGTTCTTC. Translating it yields CSAGGGLGYNEQFF.

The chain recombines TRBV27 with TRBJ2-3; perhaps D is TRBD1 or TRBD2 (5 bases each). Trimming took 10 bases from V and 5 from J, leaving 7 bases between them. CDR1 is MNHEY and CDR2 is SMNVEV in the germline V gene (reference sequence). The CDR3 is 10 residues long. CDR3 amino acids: CAIGGDTQYF. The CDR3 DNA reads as TGTGCCATTGGGGGAGATACGCAGTATTTT.

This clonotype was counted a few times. DNA for the CDR3: TGCACCATCGGGGGGGCAAATCAGCCCCAGCATTTT. Translating it yields CTIGGANQPQHF. The chain combines TRBV20-1 with TRBJ1-5, with TRBD1 as a possible D gene (6 bases). Germline V gene data show CDR1 as DFQATT and CDR2 as SNEGSKA (reference sequence). CDR3 length equals 12 residues.

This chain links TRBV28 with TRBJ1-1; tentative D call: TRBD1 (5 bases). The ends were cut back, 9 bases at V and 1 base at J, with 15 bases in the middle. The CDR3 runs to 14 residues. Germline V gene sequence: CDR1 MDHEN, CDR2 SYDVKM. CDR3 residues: CASRPAGRNTEAFF. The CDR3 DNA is TGTGCCAGTAGACCCGCAGGGAGGAACACTGAAGCTTTCTTT.

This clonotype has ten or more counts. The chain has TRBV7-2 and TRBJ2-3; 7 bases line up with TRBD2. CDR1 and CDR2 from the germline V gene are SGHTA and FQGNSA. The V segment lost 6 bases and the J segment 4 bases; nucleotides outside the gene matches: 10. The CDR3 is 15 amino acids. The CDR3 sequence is CASSRWSGIPDTQYF. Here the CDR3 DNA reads TGTGCCAGCAGTCGTTGGAGCGGGATTCCAGATACGCAGTATTTT.

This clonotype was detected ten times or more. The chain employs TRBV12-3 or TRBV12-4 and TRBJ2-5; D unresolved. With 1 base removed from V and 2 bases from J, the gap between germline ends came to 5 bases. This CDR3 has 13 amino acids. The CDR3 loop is CASSLDIQETQYF. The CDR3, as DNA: TGTGCCAGCAGTTTAGACATACAAGAGACCCAGTACTTC.

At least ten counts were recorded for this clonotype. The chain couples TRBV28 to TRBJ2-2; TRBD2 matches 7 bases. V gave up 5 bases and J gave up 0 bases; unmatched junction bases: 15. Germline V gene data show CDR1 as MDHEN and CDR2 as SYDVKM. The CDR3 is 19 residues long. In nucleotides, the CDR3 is TGTGCCAGCAGTACTTTTAACCTACTAGCGTTTACGAACACCGGGGAGCTGTTTTTT. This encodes CASSTFNLLAFTNTGELFF.

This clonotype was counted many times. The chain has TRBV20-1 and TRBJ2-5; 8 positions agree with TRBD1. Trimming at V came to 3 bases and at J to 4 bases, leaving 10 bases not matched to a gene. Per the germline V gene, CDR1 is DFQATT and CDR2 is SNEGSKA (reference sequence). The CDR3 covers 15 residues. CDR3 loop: CSASSTRGRLETQYF. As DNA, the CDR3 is TGCAGTGCTAGTTCTACCAGGGGGCGCTTAGAGACCCAGTACTTC.

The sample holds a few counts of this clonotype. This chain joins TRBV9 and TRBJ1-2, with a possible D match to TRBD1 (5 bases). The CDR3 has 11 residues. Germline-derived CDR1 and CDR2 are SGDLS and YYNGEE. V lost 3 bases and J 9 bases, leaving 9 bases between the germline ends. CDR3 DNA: TGTGCCAGCAGCGCGGGGACTCGCTACACCTTC. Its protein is CASSAGTRYTF.

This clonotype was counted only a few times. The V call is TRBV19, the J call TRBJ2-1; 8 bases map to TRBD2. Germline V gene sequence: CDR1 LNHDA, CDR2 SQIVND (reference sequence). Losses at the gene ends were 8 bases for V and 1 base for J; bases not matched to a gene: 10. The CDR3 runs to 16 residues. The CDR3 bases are TGTGCCAGTTCCCTAGCGGGCCCTTTTTCCTACAATGAGCAGTTCTTC. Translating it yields CASSLAGPFSYNEQFF. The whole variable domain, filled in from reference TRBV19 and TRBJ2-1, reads DGGITQSPKYLFRKEGQNVTLSCEQNLNHDAMYWYRQDPGQGLRLIYYSQIVNDFQKGDIAEGYSVSREKKESFPLTVTSAQKNPTAFYLCASSLAGPFSYNEQFFGPGTRLTVL.

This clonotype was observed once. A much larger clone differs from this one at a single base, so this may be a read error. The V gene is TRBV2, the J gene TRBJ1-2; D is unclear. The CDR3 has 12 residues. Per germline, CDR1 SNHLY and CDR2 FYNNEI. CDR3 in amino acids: CVSSDKGSEYTF. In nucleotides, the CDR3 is TGTGTCAGCAGTGATAAAGGGTCAGAATACACCTTC.

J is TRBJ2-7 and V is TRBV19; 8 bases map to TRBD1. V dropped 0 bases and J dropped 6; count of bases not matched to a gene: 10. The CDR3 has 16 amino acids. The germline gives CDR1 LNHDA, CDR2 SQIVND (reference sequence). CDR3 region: CASSIDLTATGVEQYF. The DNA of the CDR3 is TGTGCCAGTAGTATAGATCTTACAGCGACAGGGGTCGAGCAGTACTTC.

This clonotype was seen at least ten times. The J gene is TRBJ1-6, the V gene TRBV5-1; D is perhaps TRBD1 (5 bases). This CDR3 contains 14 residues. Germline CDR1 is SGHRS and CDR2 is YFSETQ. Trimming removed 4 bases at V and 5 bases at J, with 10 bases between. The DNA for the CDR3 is TGCGCCAGCAGCCCTAGACAGAATAATTCACCCCTCCACTTT. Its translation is CASSPRQNNSPLHF.

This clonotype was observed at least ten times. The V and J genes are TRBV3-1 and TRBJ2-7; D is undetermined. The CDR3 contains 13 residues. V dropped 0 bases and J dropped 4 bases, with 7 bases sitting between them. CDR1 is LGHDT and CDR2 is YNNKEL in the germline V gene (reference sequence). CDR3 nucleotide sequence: TGTGCCAGCAGCCAAGATCCGGCTTACGAGCAGTACTTC. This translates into CASSQDPAYEQYF.

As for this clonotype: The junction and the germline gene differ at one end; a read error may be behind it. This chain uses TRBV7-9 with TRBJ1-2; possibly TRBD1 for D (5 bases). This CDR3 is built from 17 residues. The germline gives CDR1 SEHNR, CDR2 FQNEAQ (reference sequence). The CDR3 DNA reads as TGTGCCAGCAGCTCCACGGTGGGACCCCGGGCTGACTATGGCTACGCCTTC. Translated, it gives CASSSTVGPRADYGYAF.

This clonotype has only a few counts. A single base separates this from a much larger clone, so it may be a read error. CDR3 sequence: CASSQISSHEQYF. In DNA form, the CDR3 reads TGTGCCAGCAGCCAAATTAGCTCCCACGAGCAGTACTTC. The V gene is TRBV3-1, the J gene TRBJ2-7; D is unresolved. The CDR3 sequence is 13 residues long. The germline V gene has CDR1 LGHDT and CDR2 YNNKEL (reference sequence).

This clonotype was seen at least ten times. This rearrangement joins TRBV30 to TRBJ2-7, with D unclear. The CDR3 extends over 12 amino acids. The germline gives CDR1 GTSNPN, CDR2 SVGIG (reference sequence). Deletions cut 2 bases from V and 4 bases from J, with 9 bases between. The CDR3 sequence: CAWSNDWYEQYF. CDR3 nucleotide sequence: TGTGCCTGGAGTAATGACTGGTACGAGCAGTACTTC.

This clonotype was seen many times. CDR3 in DNA: TGTGCCAGCAGCCCCACGAGCGGGAGGTCGAGTGAGCAGTTCTTC. Residues: CASSPTSGRSSEQFF. The rearrangement joins TRBV7-9 to TRBJ2-1, with 9 bases matching TRBD2. The CDR3 loop spans 15 amino acids. Unmatched junction bases numbered 11, after V lost 5 bases and J lost 9 bases. Germline V lookup: CDR1 SEHNR, CDR2 FQNEAQ (reference sequence).

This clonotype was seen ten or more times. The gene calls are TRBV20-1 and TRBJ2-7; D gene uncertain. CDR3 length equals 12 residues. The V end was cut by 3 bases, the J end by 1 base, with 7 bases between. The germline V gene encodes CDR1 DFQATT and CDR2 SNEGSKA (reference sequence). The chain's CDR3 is CSASSLSYEQYF. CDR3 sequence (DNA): TGCAGTGCTAGTTCATTATCCTACGAGCAGTACTTC.

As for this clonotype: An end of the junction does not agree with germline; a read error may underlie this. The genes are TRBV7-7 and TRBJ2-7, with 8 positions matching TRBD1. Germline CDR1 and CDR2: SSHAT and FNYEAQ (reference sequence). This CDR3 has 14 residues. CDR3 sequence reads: CASSPTSGGMGQYF. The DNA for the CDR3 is TGTGCTAGCAGCCCAACCTCAGGGGGCATGGGGCAGTACTTC. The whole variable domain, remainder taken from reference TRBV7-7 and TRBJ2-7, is GAGVSQSPRYKVTKRGQDVTLRCDPISSHATLYWYQQALGQGPEFLTYFNYEAQPDKSGLPSDRFSAERPEGSISTLTIQRTEQRDSAMYRCASSPTSGGMGQYFGPGTRLTVT.

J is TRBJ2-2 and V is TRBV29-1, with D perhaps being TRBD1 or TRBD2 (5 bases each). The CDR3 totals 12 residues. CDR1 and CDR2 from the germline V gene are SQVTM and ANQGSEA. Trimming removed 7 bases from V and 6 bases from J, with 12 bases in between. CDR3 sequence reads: CSASGTPGELFF. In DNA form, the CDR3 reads TGCAGCGCATCCGGGACGCCCGGGGAGCTGTTTTTT.

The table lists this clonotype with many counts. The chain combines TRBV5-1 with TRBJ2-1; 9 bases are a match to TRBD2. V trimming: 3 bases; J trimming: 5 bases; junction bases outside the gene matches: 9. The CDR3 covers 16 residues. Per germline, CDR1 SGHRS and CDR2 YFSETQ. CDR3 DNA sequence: TGCGCCAGCAGCTGGACGGCTAGCGGGAAGCACAATGAGCAGTTCTTC. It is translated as CASSWTASGKHNEQFF. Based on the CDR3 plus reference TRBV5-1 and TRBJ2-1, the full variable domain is KAGVTQTPRYLIKTRGQQVTLSCSPISGHRSVSWYQQTPGQGLQFLFEYFSETQRNKGNFPGRFSGRQFSNSRSEMNVSTLELGDSALYLCASSWTASGKHNEQFFGPGTRLTVL.

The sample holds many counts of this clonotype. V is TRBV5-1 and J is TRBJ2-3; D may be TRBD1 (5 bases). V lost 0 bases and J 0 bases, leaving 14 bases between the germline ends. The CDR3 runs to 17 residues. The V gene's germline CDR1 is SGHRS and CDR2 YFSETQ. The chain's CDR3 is CASSLVVTEYSTDTQYF. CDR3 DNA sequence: TGCGCCAGCAGCTTGGTCGTGACAGAGTATAGCACAGATACGCAGTATTTT. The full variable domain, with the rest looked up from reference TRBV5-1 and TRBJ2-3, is KAGVTQTPRYLIKTRGQQVTLSCSPISGHRSVSWYQQTPGQGLQFLFEYFSETQRNKGNFPGRFSGRQFSNSRSEMNVSTLELGDSALYLCASSLVVTEYSTDTQYFGPGTRLTVL.

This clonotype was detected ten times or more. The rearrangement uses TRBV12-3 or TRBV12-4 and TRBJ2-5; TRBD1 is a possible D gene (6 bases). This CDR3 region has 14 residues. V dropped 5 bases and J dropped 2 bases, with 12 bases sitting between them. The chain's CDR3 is CASSPTGSQETQYF. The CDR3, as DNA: TGTGCCAGCAGTCCCACAGGGAGTCAAGAGACCCAGTACTTC.

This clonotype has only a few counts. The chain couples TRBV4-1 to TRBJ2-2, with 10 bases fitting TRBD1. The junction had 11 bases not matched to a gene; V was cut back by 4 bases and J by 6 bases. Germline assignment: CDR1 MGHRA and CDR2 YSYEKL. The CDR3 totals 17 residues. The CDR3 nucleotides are TGCGCCAGCAGCCTCAATCCCGGGACAGGGGTGGCCGGGGAGCTGTTTTTT. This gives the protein CASSLNPGTGVAGELFF.